A single sample gave rise to the 17 T cell receptor beta chains below, sequenced in a study of cytomegalovirus exposure and HLA in healthy donors. Primers: 60 Vbeta forward and 13 Jbeta reverse. Profiled with immunoSEQ multiplex PCR; TCRdb holds only in-frame clones, not every one. The sample records over 100,000 clones, approximately 70% being singletons. The source material was PBMCs. These TCRs come from a woman in her 70s in good health and CMV-seropositive.

This chain joins TRBV7-2 and TRBJ1-2; tentatively, D is TRBD1 (6 bases). CDR1 is SGHTA, CDR2 FQGNSA, per germline. The V gene lost 5 bases and the J gene lost 0 bases, with 16 bases spanning the gap. This CDR3 is 16 amino acids long. The chain's CDR3 is CASSRGGGAANYGYTF. The CDR3 DNA sequence: TGTGCCAGCAGCCGAGGGGGGGGAGCAGCTAACTATGGCTACACCTTC.

The V gene is TRBV18, the J gene TRBJ2-1, with a tentative D call TRBD1 (5 bases). The CDR3 has 16 residues. The germline V gene encodes CDR1 KGHSH and CDR2 LQKENI. Trimming pared 0 bases from V and 5 bases from J, leaving 14 bases between. CDR3 sequence: CASSPPRRLQDNEQFF. CDR3 DNA sequence: TGTGCCAGCTCACCACCACGGAGATTACAGGACAATGAGCAGTTCTTC.

The chain is built from TRBV5-1 and TRBJ2-5; 7 nucleotides align to TRBD2. This CDR3 has 14 residues. The J segment lost 3 bases and the V segment lost 4 bases, leaving 6 bases of the junction unmatched. Germline V lookup: CDR1 SGHRS, CDR2 YFSETQ. The CDR3 sequence is CASSQSGVEETQYF. CDR3 in DNA: TGCGCCAGCAGCCAAAGCGGGGTGGAAGAGACCCAGTACTTC.

This chain joins TRBV10-2 and TRBJ1-1; a possible D gene is TRBD1 (5 bases). CDR1 is WSHSY and CDR2 is SAAADI in the germline V gene. The CDR3 contains 14 residues. V was trimmed by 0 bases and J by 6 bases, leaving 11 bases between them. DNA for the CDR3: TGCGCCAGCAGTGAGTCGGGGCGCGCGTCTGAAGCTTTCTTT. Amino acid sequence: CASSESGRASEAFF.

The V call is TRBV2, the J call TRBJ1-5, with 7 positions matching TRBD1. Unmatched junction bases numbered 8, after V lost 5 bases and J lost 7 bases. CDR3 length: 14 residues. The germline V gene encodes CDR1 SNHLY and CDR2 FYNNEI. CDR3 sequence (DNA): TGTGCCAGCAGTTTACAGGGGAGTCGGCAGCCCCAGCATTTT. Translated, it gives CASSLQGSRQPQHF.

The chain employs TRBV5-4 and TRBJ2-3; 8 nucleotides match TRBD2. This CDR3 contains 17 residues. CDR1 and CDR2 (germline): SGHNT, YYREEE (reference sequence). The J segment lost 5 bases and the V segment lost 0 bases, leaving 11 bases of the junction unmatched. Here the CDR3 DNA reads TGTGCCAGCAGCTTGGGGGGGACTAGTGGTTTAGGAGATACGCAGTATTTT. As protein: CASSLGGTSGLGDTQYF. The whole variable domain, remainder taken from reference TRBV5-4 and TRBJ2-3, is ETGVTQSPTHLIKTRGQQVTLRCSSQSGHNTVSWYQQALGQGPQFIFQYYREEENGRGNFPPRFSGLQFPNYSSELNVNALELDDSALYLCASSLGGTSGLGDTQYFGPGTRLTVL.

The chain recombines TRBV5-3 with TRBJ2-2; D unclear. TRBV5-3 falls under the ORF class, with uncertain function. Trimming stripped 3 bases from V and 0 bases from J, with 9 bases between. This CDR3 has 15 residues. The chain's CDR3 is CARSWRHTNTGELFF. The CDR3 coding sequence is TGTGCCAGAAGCTGGCGACACACGAACACCGGGGAGCTGTTTTTT.

This chain uses TRBV19 with TRBJ2-2; TRBD1 matches 10 bases. V shed 7 bases and J 0 bases; nucleotides not matched to a gene: 2. CDR3 size: 15 residues. Per the germline V gene, CDR1 is LNHDA and CDR2 is SQIVND (reference sequence). DNA of the CDR3: TGTGCCAGTATGACAGGGGGCGCGAACACCGGGGAGCTGTTTTTT. Its protein product is CASMTGGANTGELFF.

The chain links TRBV5-1 to TRBJ1-1, with D perhaps TRBD1 (6 bases). CDR1 SGHRS and CDR2 YFSETQ come from the germline V gene. The CDR3 extends over 13 amino acids. The V end was cut by 2 bases, the J end by 5 bases, with 10 bases between. CDR3 DNA sequence: TGCGCCAGCAGCTTATCAGGGGTTACTGAAGCTTTCTTT. Amino acid sequence: CASSLSGVTEAFF.

This chain links TRBV5-6 with TRBJ1-2, with 12 nucleotides matching TRBD1. The CDR3 consists of 16 residues. J was trimmed by 6 bases and V by 4 bases; bases with no gene match: 10. CDR1 and CDR2 (germline): SGHDT, YYEEEE. The DNA for the CDR3 is TGTGCCAGCAGCCTGGGACAGGGGGCGCTTAGGGATGGCTACACCTTC. As protein: CASSLGQGALRDGYTF. The full variable domain, rest sourced from reference TRBV5-6 and TRBJ1-2, is DAGVTQSPTHLIKTRGQQVTLRCSPKSGHDTVSWYQQALGQGPQFIFQYYEEEERQRGNFPDRFSGHQFPNYSSELNVNALLLGDSALYLCASSLGQGALRDGYTFGSGTRLTVV.

The gene calls are TRBV10-1 and TRBJ2-1; D not certain. The germline V and J ends were trimmed by 5 bases and 9 bases, with 14 bases remaining between them. In germline, CDR1 is WNHNN, CDR2 SYGVQD (reference sequence). This CDR3 comprises 13 residues. Written as DNA, the CDR3 is TGCGCCAGCAGTCTCCTAGATTCGGGTGAGCAGTTCTTC. This encodes CASSLLDSGEQFF.

This chain links TRBV7-2 with TRBJ1-5; TRBD1 agrees at 9 bases. The CDR3 has 16 amino acids. CDR1 SGHTA and CDR2 FQGNSA come from the germline V gene. V gave up 4 bases and J gave up 3 bases; unmatched junction bases: 7. CDR3 residues: CASSSTGGGLNQPQHF. The CDR3 nucleotides read TGTGCCAGCAGCTCGACAGGGGGGGGTCTCAATCAGCCCCAGCATTTT.

This clone was recorded only once. This chain uses TRBV5-1 with TRBJ2-7, with a possible D match to TRBD2 (6 bases). V lost 0 bases and J 4 bases, leaving 11 bases between the germline ends. Germline values: CDR1 SGHRS, CDR2 YFSETQ. The CDR3 totals 14 residues. Written as DNA, the CDR3 is TGCGCCAGCAGCTTGGGGTGGGGAGGTTACGAGCAGTACTTC. Its protein is CASSLGWGGYEQYF.

This chain uses TRBV18 with TRBJ2-5, with D possibly matching TRBD1 (6 bases). Trimming removed 3 bases from V and 2 bases from J, with 13 bases in between. Germline loops: CDR1 KGHSH, CDR2 LQKENI. The CDR3 consists of 15 residues. The CDR3, as DNA: TGTGCCAGCTCACCCTTGCCGACAGGACAAGAGACCCAGTACTTC. Residues: CASSPLPTGQETQYF.

The chain is built from TRBV4-2 and TRBJ1-3, with 8 bases lining up with TRBD1. Per germline, CDR1 LGHNA and CDR2 YNFKEQ. CDR3 size: 16 residues. J lost 8 bases, V lost 1 base, and 10 bases had no gene match. CDR3 sequence: CASSQAQGASVDTIYF. In DNA, the CDR3 is TGTGCCAGCAGCCAAGCGCAGGGGGCCTCTGTGGACACCATATATTTT.

The count of this clone is one. This rearrangement joins TRBV6-6 to TRBJ1-1; D may be TRBD1 (5 bases). Looked up from germline, CDR1 is MNHNY and CDR2 is SVGAGI (reference sequence). Deletions cut 5 bases from V and 3 bases from J, with 10 bases between. This CDR3 contains 13 residues. The CDR3 region is CASSKTDYTEAFF. In nucleotides, the CDR3 is TGTGCCAGCAGTAAGACAGACTACACTGAAGCTTTCTTT.

This chain links TRBV6-5 with TRBJ2-1; no clear D. V lost 0 bases, J lost 6 bases, and 12 bases lay in between. The CDR3 runs 15 residues. In germline, CDR1 is MNHEY, CDR2 SVGAGI. CDR3 DNA sequence: TGTGCCAGCAGTTACTCGGGCCCTCGCTCCAATGAGCAGTTCTTC. It translates to CASSYSGPRSNEQFF.